The following is a T cell receptor (beta chain) sequence with its context. At the DNA level, this CDR3 is encoded by other sequences in the same sample as well. The CDR3 has 15 amino acids. With 2 bases removed from V and 0 bases from J, the gap between germline ends came to 10 bases. CDR1 is SGHVS and CDR2 is FQNEAQ in the germline V gene. This entry is derived from a study of shared clonotypes between healthy human individuals. Produced via immunoSEQ multiplex PCR; TCRdb's table is partial and in-frame only. The table has roughly 2 million clones, under 97% seen once. This chain uses TRBV7-8 with TRBJ1-1, with a tentative D call TRBD1 (6 bases). The source of this sequence is a man between 18 and 29 years old in good health. Sample: naive CD4+ T cells sorted from blood. The sample's subset: CD45RA+ positively selected. CDR3 protein: CASSLSGTLNTEAFF. CDR3 DNA: TGTGCCAGCAGCTTATCGGGGACATTGAACACTGAAGCTTTCTTT.